The 3 T cell receptor beta chains below come from one sample, sequenced in a study of blood T cell repertoires in COVID-19. Some clones are missing from TCRdb's copy, which holds only in-frame ones; the method was immunoSEQ multiplex PCR. The table lists some 80,000 clones, about 93% of them singletons, with roughly 0.73% in the top ten. Material for sequencing was peripheral blood. The receptors originated from a woman of 80 years or more with acute or convalescent COVID-19.

The gene calls are TRBV20-1 and TRBJ1-4; perhaps TRBD1 as D (5 bases). CDR3 size: 13 residues. CDR1 is DFQATT and CDR2 is SNEGSKA in the germline V gene (reference sequence). V was cut by 3 bases and J by 7 bases, with 12 bases left in between. The CDR3 here is CSASSGGSEKLFF. Written as DNA, the CDR3 is TGCAGTGCTAGTTCGGGGGGGAGTGAAAAACTGTTTTTT.

This rearrangement joins TRBV10-3 to TRBJ2-7; TRBD2 is a possible D gene (6 bases). V was shortened by 5 bases and J by 5 bases, with 19 bases between the two germline ends. Germline-derived CDR1 and CDR2 are ENHRY and SYGVKD. The CDR3 has 15 residues. CDR3 loop: CAISPRPGGGDEQYF. As DNA, the CDR3 is TGTGCCATCAGTCCTCGCCCCGGGGGAGGAGACGAGCAGTACTTC.

The rearrangement uses TRBV5-4 and TRBJ2-3; TRBD2 aligns across 8 bases. Per germline, CDR1 SGHNT and CDR2 YYREEE (reference sequence). This CDR3 has 18 amino acids. The trim removed 4 bases at V and 6 bases at J, leaving 19 bases unmatched. CDR3 region: CASSRGGPLRGSGDTQYF. CDR3 DNA: TGTGCCAGCAGCCGGGGGGGGCCCCTGCGGGGGAGCGGGGATACGCAGTATTTT.